Presented here are 19 T cell receptor beta chains from one specimen sequenced in a study of T cell responses to AZD1222 COVID-19 vaccine (dated by TCRdb to the early 2020s). This specimen's time point label, per the study, means: about 28 days (+/-7) after the second vaccine dose. Interpreted using the paper, the treatment or condition label stands for: meningococcal conjugate vaccine given as trial control. Library generation was performed with the immunoSEQ multiplex PCR assay. TCRdb's version of the immuneACCESS table is confined to in-frame rearrangements and falls short of the full clone set. An unresolved V gene accounts for under half of the shortfall where checked; the remainder is of unknown origin. Recorded for this sample are around 140,000 clones; 91% of them occurred a single time. Jointly, the top ten make up approximately 8% of the sample. This sample comprised peripheral blood, obtained 28 days after the second dose of the MenACWY control vaccine. These receptors all come from an adult who received the MenACWY meningococcal vaccine as a control.

The chain uses TRBV19 and TRBJ2-2, with D possibly called TRBD1 or TRBD2 (7 bases each). V lost 4 bases, J lost 3 bases, and 9 bases lay in between. Germline CDR1 reads LNHDA; CDR2 reads SQIVND (reference sequence). The CDR3 is made up of 14 amino acids. CDR3 coding DNA: TGTGCCAGTAGTACAGGGGGGGACACCGGGGAGCTGTTTTTT. As protein: CASSTGGDTGELFF.

The V gene is TRBV30, the J gene TRBJ1-2; D gene unclear. Trimming cost V 1 base and J 0 bases, with 9 bases left between them. CDR1 is GTSNPN, CDR2 SVGIG, per germline (reference sequence). CDR3 length equals 14 residues. As DNA, the CDR3 is TGTGCCTGGAGTGGGCAGGTTCCTAACTATGGCTACACCTTC. This sequence encodes CAWSGQVPNYGYTF.

V and J are TRBV6-1 and TRBJ2-7, with a possible D match to TRBD1 (8 bases). V lost 4 bases and J lost 6, with 22 bases in between. This CDR3 region has 16 residues. Per the germline V gene, CDR1 is MNHNS and CDR2 is SASEGT. The CDR3 spells CASSGVGGTGGAEQYF. The CDR3 DNA reads TGTGCCAGCAGTGGGGTGGGGGGGACAGGAGGTGCCGAGCAGTACTTC.

The sample holds a few counts of this clone. J is TRBJ2-3 and V is TRBV4-1, with 8 bases aligning to TRBD1. This CDR3 comprises 17 residues. Trimming cost V 0 bases and J 0 bases; bases outside gene matches: 5. Germline CDR1 and CDR2: MGHRA and YSYEKL. In DNA form, the CDR3 reads TGCGCCAGCAGCCAAGAGGGGACAGGACATAGCACAGATACGCAGTATTTT. The encoded protein is CASSQEGTGHSTDTQYF.

The chain employs TRBV6-2 or TRBV6-3 and TRBJ1-1; D unresolved. CDR1 is MNHEY, CDR2 SVGEGT, per germline. The CDR3 is made up of 15 amino acids. V gave up 6 bases and J gave up 4 bases, with 18 bases separating them. The CDR3: CASSPGVSLSTEAFF. CDR3 nucleotides: TGTGCCAGCAGCCCGGGAGTCAGTCTATCCACTGAAGCTTTCTTT.

The genes are TRBV6-5 and TRBJ2-1, with 13 bases matching TRBD2. V dropped 2 bases and J dropped 8; count of bases not matched to a gene: 3. This CDR3 region has 15 residues. Germline V gene data show CDR1 as MNHEY and CDR2 as SVGAGI. The CDR3 bases are TGTGCCAGCAGTTACGGGACTAGCGGGGACTATGAGCAGTTCTTC. Translation: CASSYGTSGDYEQFF.

The rearrangement uses TRBV11-1 and TRBJ1-2, with D perhaps TRBD1 (6 bases). V lost 5 bases to trimming and J lost 4 bases, with 14 bases between them. The CDR3 runs to 14 residues. Germline V gives CDR1 SGHAT, CDR2 FQDESV (reference sequence). The CDR3 DNA is TGTGCCAGCAGCGCTCACAGGGAAGGCTATGGCTACACCTTC. It yields the protein CASSAHREGYGYTF.

This chain connects TRBV6-2 or TRBV6-3 to TRBJ2-1; D could derive from TRBD1 or TRBD2 (5 bases each). V lost 2 bases and J 7 bases, leaving 12 bases between the germline ends. This CDR3 region has 14 residues. Germline V CDR1 and CDR2: MNHEY, SVGEGT. In DNA, the CDR3 is TGTGCCAGCAGTTACGCCGGGGCAAGGAATGAGCAGTTCTTC. Its protein product is CASSYAGARNEQFF.

This clone showed up just once. The CDR3 coding sequence is TGTGCCAGCTCACCGCGACAGGGGAGCACGGATGGCTACACCTTC. As protein: CASSPRQGSTDGYTF. This sequence joins TRBV18 and TRBJ1-2; 8 nucleotides align to TRBD1. There are 15 residues in the CDR3. From germline, CDR1 is KGHSH and CDR2 LQKENI. Trimming at V came to 3 bases and at J to 6 bases, leaving 9 bases not matched to a gene.

The J gene is TRBJ2-5, the V gene TRBV5-1, with 8 bases matching TRBD1. Germline V CDR1 and CDR2: SGHRS, YFSETQ. The ends lost 4 bases at V and 4 bases at J; junction bases unmatched: 3. This CDR3 comprises 13 residues. CDR3 amino acids: CASSSQGAETQYF. The CDR3 DNA reads TGCGCCAGCAGCAGTCAGGGGGCAGAGACCCAGTACTTC. The full variable domain, in which reference TRBV5-1 and TRBJ2-5 provide the parts outside the CDR3, is KAGVTQTPRYLIKTRGQQVTLSCSPISGHRSVSWYQQTPGQGLQFLFEYFSETQRNKGNFPGRFSGRQFSNSRSEMNVSTLELGDSALYLCASSSQGAETQYFGPGTRLLVL.

The rearrangement joins TRBV9 to TRBJ2-1, with D perhaps assigned TRBD1 or TRBD2 (6 bases each). This CDR3 has 15 residues. V dropped 0 bases and J dropped 15 bases, with 22 bases sitting between them. The V gene's germline CDR1 is SGDLS and CDR2 YYNGEE. The DNA for the CDR3 is TGTGCCAGCAGCGTAGGGCTAGGGGGGCGTGGTGAGTTGTTCTTC. Residues: CASSVGLGGRGELFF.

In DNA, the CDR3 is TGCGCCAGCAGCGGCGGGACAGGCGTGTACCCAGATACGCAGTATTTT. It specifies CASSGGTGVYPDTQYF. The rearrangement uses TRBV5-1 and TRBJ2-3; 8 bases agree with TRBD1. The CDR3 sequence is 16 residues long. With V trimmed by 4 bases and J by 4 bases, 11 bases remained unmatched. Looked up from germline, CDR1 is SGHRS and CDR2 is YFSETQ.

The chain combines TRBV25-1 with TRBJ2-7, with TRBD2 matching 11 bases. Germline CDR1 is MGHDK and CDR2 is SYGVNS. V trimming: 6 bases; J trimming: 2 bases; junction bases outside the gene matches: 3. This CDR3 has 14 amino acids. The CDR3 region is CASSSTSGAYEQYF. Written as DNA, the CDR3 is TGTGCCAGCAGCTCGACTAGCGGGGCCTACGAGCAGTACTTC.

This clone showed up just a few times. The V gene is TRBV6-5, the J gene TRBJ2-7; 15 nucleotides agree with TRBD2. The V and J ends lost 6 bases and 3 bases, in that order; junction bases with no gene match: 3. This CDR3 comprises 15 residues. CDR1 is MNHEY, CDR2 SVGAGI, per germline. The CDR3 here is CASRGTSGGNYEQYF. The CDR3 DNA reads TGTGCCAGCAGGGGGACTAGCGGGGGGAACTACGAGCAGTACTTC.

The chain has TRBV9 and TRBJ2-7, with D hard to call. The V gene lost 1 base and the J gene lost 2 bases, with 10 bases spanning the gap. The germline V gene encodes CDR1 SGDLS and CDR2 YYNGEE. The CDR3 runs to 14 residues. The CDR3 sequence is CASSVQGTAYEQYF. In nucleotides, the CDR3 is TGTGCCAGCAGCGTACAAGGAACCGCCTACGAGCAGTACTTC.

The chain links TRBV5-1 to TRBJ1-4; D is uncertain. Germline CDR1 is SGHRS and CDR2 is YFSETQ. Trimming cost V 4 bases and J 4 bases, with 11 bases left between them. The CDR3 totals 14 residues. CDR3 residues: CASSISALNEKLFF. The CDR3 DNA reads TGCGCCAGCAGCATCTCGGCCCTTAATGAAAAACTGTTTTTT. Drawing the rest from reference TRBV5-1 and TRBJ1-4, the complete variable domain is KAGVTQTPRYLIKTRGQQVTLSCSPISGHRSVSWYQQTPGQGLQFLFEYFSETQRNKGNFPGRFSGRQFSNSRSEMNVSTLELGDSALYLCASSISALNEKLFFGSGTQLSVL.

The chain joins TRBV5-1 to TRBJ2-7, with TRBD1 identical over 10 bases. The trim removed 5 bases at V and 7 bases at J, leaving 9 bases unmatched. The germline CDR1 and CDR2 sequences are SGHRS and YFSETQ. The CDR3 totals 14 residues. This CDR3 reads CASRNWDRGEEQYF. Written as DNA, the CDR3 is TGCGCCAGCAGAAACTGGGACAGGGGAGAGGAGCAGTACTTC.

This clone was counted once. V is TRBV28 and J is TRBJ1-5, with 9 bases aligning to TRBD1. This CDR3 spans 16 amino acids. Trimming at V came to 5 bases and at J to 4 bases, leaving 9 bases not matched to a gene. Germline V CDR1 and CDR2: MDHEN, SYDVKM. CDR3 loop: CASSPRGQGMNQPQHF. CDR3 sequence (DNA): TGTGCCAGCAGTCCCCGGGGACAGGGAATGAATCAGCCCCAGCATTTT.

The CDR3 DNA reads as TGTGCCAGCAGCCAGGGACTCCACGAGCAGTACTTC. Amino acid sequence: CASSQGLHEQYF. The V call is TRBV6-2 or TRBV6-3, the J call TRBJ2-7, with D possibly TRBD2 on 6 matching bases. V lost 6 bases and J lost 5, with 11 bases in between. The CDR3 runs to 12 residues. Germline V CDR1 and CDR2: MNHEY, SVGEGT.